This T cell receptor beta chain is drawn from a study of cytomegalovirus exposure and HLA in healthy donors. Study-level findings and limits: Segments of the TCR beta V type were, in most cases, productive about 87% or about 30% of the time in an earlier analysis.

It was with 60 Vbeta and 13 Jbeta primers that the PCR ran. Libraries were prepared by immunoSEQ multiplex PCR; TCRdb keeps only in-frame clonotypes and omits some of them. The sample has approximately 130,000 clones; around three quarters are singletons. V shed 8 bases and J shed 3 bases, with 8 bases lying between them. Germline-derived CDR1 and CDR2 are MDHEN and SYDVKM. This CDR3 is built from 12 residues. Concerning this clone: The antigen is unknown.

The TCR sequence derives from a woman aged 40 to 49 in good health and CMV-seronegative. The chain recombines TRBV28 with TRBJ2-1; no reliable D call. Sequencing was carried out using PBMCs. The CDR3 protein is CASGTNYNEQFF. The CDR3 region has the DNA TGTGCCAGCGGTACTAACTACAATGAGCAGTTCTTC.